This T cell receptor (beta chain) was sequenced for a study of blood T cell repertoires in COVID-19. Study information: COVID-19 samples collected from the United States, Italy and Spain covered acute and convalescent phases.

Patients at the Seattle site were enrolled during active infection and followed longitudinally. This clone was found once. Method: immunoSEQ multiplex PCR; TCRdb's copy keeps in-frame clones and lacks some. The sample lists about 310,000 clones; roughly nine tenths were seen once. Material: peripheral blood. The receptor comes from a young woman with COVID-19, enrolled during active disease.

DNA of the CDR3: TGTGCCAGCTCACCAAAGGCGGAAGGCATCGGGCAAGAGACCCAGTACTTC. As protein: CASSPKAEGIGQETQYF. The chain uses TRBV18 and TRBJ2-5; D remains ambiguous. The germline V gene encodes CDR1 KGHSH and CDR2 LQKENI. Trimming shortened V by 2 bases and J by 2 bases, and 18 bases separated the two germline ends. The CDR3 covers 17 residues.